This T cell receptor beta chain was found in a study of blood T cell repertoires in COVID-19. Looking at the study overall: COVID-19 samples, acute and convalescent, were from the United States, Italy and Spain. PBMCs, B-cell-depleted T cells, or T cells provided the cDNA or gDNA that made up the material.

This CDR3 comprises 12 residues. V was clipped by 3 bases and J by 4 bases, with 9 bases between them. Germline V gene lookup returns CDR1 SQVTM and CDR2 ANQGSEA. As processed by the authors: Reference gene primer amplification gave estimated nucleated cell counts. Here immunoSEQ multiplex PCR was the method, and the copy in TCRdb shows in-frame clones only, minus some. The D gene and trimming were derived from the DNA, and the V and J assignments and clone size from that table. The table has 380,000 or so clones, approximately 88% seen once. This TCR was recovered from a man aged 35 to 55 with acute or convalescent COVID-19. The chain joins TRBV29-1 to TRBJ1-2, with D hard to call. Sequenced input: peripheral blood. In DNA, the CDR3 is TGCAGCGTTGACAGCCGGAGCTATGGCTACACCTTC. This gives the protein CSVDSRSYGYTF. The whole variable domain, remainder taken from reference TRBV29-1 and TRBJ1-2, is SAVISQKPSRDICQRGTSLTIQCQVDSQVTMMFWYRQQPGQSLTLIATANQGSEATYESGFVIDKFPISRPNLTFSTLTVSNMSPEDSSIYLCSVDSRSYGYTFGSGTRLTVV.